Each of the 2 T cell receptor beta chains below was sequenced from the same sample in a study of blood T cell repertoires in COVID-19. Sequenced by immunoSEQ multiplex PCR; TCRdb stores in-frame clones only, minus some. The data contain 350,000 to 450,000 clones, 85% of them singletons. The material sequenced was peripheral blood. These receptors all stem from a woman younger than 30 with acute or convalescent COVID-19.

V usage is TRBV10-2 and J usage is TRBJ2-3; the match to TRBD2 covers 13 bases. Germline V gene lookup returns CDR1 WSHSY and CDR2 SAAADI. The CDR3 extends over 17 amino acids. The junction had 5 bases not matched to a gene; V was cut back by 3 bases and J by 2 bases. The CDR3 coding sequence is TGCGCCAGCAGTGACACGGGACTAGCGGGGTTCACAGATACGCAGTATTTT. Translated, it gives CASSDTGLAGFTDTQYF.

The chain couples TRBV5-1 to TRBJ1-4; D not resolved. The V end was cut by 3 bases, the J end by 4 bases, with 10 bases between. The CDR3 runs 14 residues. CDR1 SGHRS and CDR2 YFSETQ come from the germline V gene. CDR3 region: CASSSQAGNEKLFF. CDR3 sequence (DNA): TGCGCCAGCAGCTCGCAGGCGGGTAATGAAAAACTGTTTTTT.